Following are 7 T cell receptor beta chains from one sample sequenced in a study of blood T cell repertoires in COVID-19. The data were produced by immunoSEQ multiplex PCR, yet TCRdb's version contains in-frame clones alone and is incomplete. The repertoire consists of about 52,000 clones, with roughly four fifths occurring once and the leading ten covering about 7%. The sequencing input was peripheral blood. The receptors were gathered from a man between 65 and 85 years old with active COVID-19.

This chain's CDR3 is CASSGQGTYGYTF. The CDR3, as DNA: TGTGCCAGCAGTGGACAGGGCACCTATGGCTACACCTTC. This chain joins TRBV2 and TRBJ1-2; 7 bases agree with TRBD1. Looked up from germline, CDR1 is SNHLY and CDR2 is FYNNEI. V shed 4 bases and J 4 bases; nucleotides not matched to a gene: 3. The CDR3 runs to 13 residues.

This chain uses TRBV7-9 with TRBJ1-3; 9 nucleotides match TRBD1. Germline CDR1 SEHNR, CDR2 FQNEAQ (reference sequence). V trimming: 0 bases; J trimming: 2 bases; junction bases outside the gene matches: 5. The CDR3 extends over 17 amino acids. The CDR3 sequence: CASSLAGTGRAGNTIYF. As DNA, the CDR3 is TGTGCCAGCAGCTTAGCAGGGACAGGGCGGGCTGGAAACACCATATATTTT.

V usage is TRBV19 and J usage is TRBJ1-4; possibly TRBD1 for D (6 bases). Germline V lookup: CDR1 LNHDA, CDR2 SQIVND (reference sequence). The CDR3 has 16 amino acids. The V end lost 5 bases, the J end lost 2 bases, and 15 bases lay between the germline ends. This CDR3 reads CASSLQGRSTNEKLFF. CDR3 in DNA: TGTGCCAGTAGTCTGCAGGGGCGGTCGACTAATGAAAAACTGTTTTTT.

The rearrangement links TRBV7-3 to TRBJ1-3; TRBD1 matches at 7 bases. This CDR3 spans 15 amino acids. The germline V gene has CDR1 SGHTA and CDR2 FQGTGA. The V segment lost 4 bases and the J segment 2 bases; nucleotides outside the gene matches: 5. The CDR3 protein is CASSSGTAAGNTIYF. Written as DNA, the CDR3 is TGTGCCAGCAGCTCCGGGACAGCGGCTGGAAACACCATATATTTT.

There are a few counts of this clone. This chain links TRBV28 with TRBJ1-2, with TRBD1 matching 7 bases. Germline V gene sequence: CDR1 MDHEN, CDR2 SYDVKM. The CDR3 length is 15 residues. V was clipped by 6 bases and J by 5 bases; unmatched bases: 12. The CDR3 sequence: CASSAWDSDQYGYTF. The CDR3 nucleotides are TGTGCCAGCAGCGCATGGGACAGCGACCAGTATGGCTACACCTTC.

This chain joins TRBV28 and TRBJ2-1; D is perhaps TRBD2 (6 bases). From germline, CDR1 is MDHEN and CDR2 SYDVKM. The V end lost 6 bases, the J end lost 5 bases, and 17 bases lay between the germline ends. This CDR3 contains 15 residues. The chain's CDR3 is CASSRAGSGNNEQFF. The CDR3 DNA sequence: TGTGCCAGCAGCCGGGCGGGTAGCGGCAACAATGAGCAGTTCTTC.

The gene calls are TRBV10-3 and TRBJ1-2; 8 nucleotides agree with TRBD1. Germline V gene lookup returns CDR1 ENHRY and CDR2 SYGVKD. The CDR3 covers 17 residues. The junction had 18 bases not matched to a gene; V was cut back by 2 bases and J by 10 bases. The CDR3 bases are TGTGCCATCAGTGAGCCGGGACAGGCTTGGGGAGGGGGCTTCTACACCTTC. Its translation: CAISEPGQAWGGGFYTF.